The clone carrying this T cell receptor beta chain was seen a few times. Looked up from germline, CDR1 is MNHEY and CDR2 is SVGAGI. Trimming took off 8 bases at V and 3 bases at J, with 11 bases between the two ends. The CDR3 consists of 12 residues. The record originates from a study of OX40 agonist ivuxolimab in advanced cancers. Across the whole study: Enrolled patients in dose escalation had cancers that were hepatocellular carcinoma, melanoma, renal cell or head and neck cancer. The mean age was roughly 60 years, ranging from roughly 23 to 80, with 82.7% of participants male.

Profiled with immunoSEQ multiplex PCR; TCRdb holds only in-frame clones, not every one. The sample has 77,000 or so clones, about four fifths seen once. This rearrangement joins TRBV6-5 to TRBJ2-7; D call uncertain. Sequenced material: CD4+ or CD8+ T cells sorted from blood, taken in a trial of the OX40 agonist ivuxolimab. The origin of this receptor is an adult with an advanced solid tumor such as melanoma, head and neck, liver or kidney cancer. In nucleotides, the CDR3 is TGTGCCAGCTCGGATAACCACTACGAGCAGTACTTC. Protein: CASSDNHYEQYF.